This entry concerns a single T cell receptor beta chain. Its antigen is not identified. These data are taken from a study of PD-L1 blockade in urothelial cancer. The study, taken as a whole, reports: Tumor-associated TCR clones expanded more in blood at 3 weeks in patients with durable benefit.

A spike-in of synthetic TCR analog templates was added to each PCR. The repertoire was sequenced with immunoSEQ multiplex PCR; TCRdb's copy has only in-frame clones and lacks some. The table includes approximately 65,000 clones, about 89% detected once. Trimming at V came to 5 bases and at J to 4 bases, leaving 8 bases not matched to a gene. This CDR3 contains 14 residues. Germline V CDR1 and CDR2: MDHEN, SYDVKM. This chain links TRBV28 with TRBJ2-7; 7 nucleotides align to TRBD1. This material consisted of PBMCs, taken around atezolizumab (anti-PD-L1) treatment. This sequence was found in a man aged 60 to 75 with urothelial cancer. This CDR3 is CASSTVDRPYEQYF. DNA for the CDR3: TGTGCCAGCAGTACGGTGGACAGGCCGTACGAGCAGTACTTC.